These 4 T cell receptor beta chains came from one sample sequenced in a study of regulatory T cells in long-lasting Graves disease. Indicated time point: newly diagnosed GD, antithyroid drugs for less than 3 months. Following extraction of RNA from PBMCs, that RNA was used to make the TCR library. Arm-PCR of CDR3 regions and iRepertoire HTBI primers were used to build TCR beta libraries. TCRdb analysed the multiplex PCR reads with MiXCR anew, one entry per CDR3 protein. This sample has hundreds of thousands of distinct CDR3 sequences, with about 15% found just once. A further study also used this sample, focusing on T cells in Graves' hyperthyroidism and ophthalmopathy.

The source material was peripheral blood mononuclear cells (PBMCs), sampled at new diagnosis, from a patient treated with antithyroid drugs. The receptors come from a woman between 35 and 50 years old with Graves disease.

This clonotype was observed many times. V is TRBV28 and J is TRBJ1-6; no clear D. The CDR3 has 16 amino acids. Trimming took 3 bases from V and 0 from J, leaving 9 bases between them. From germline, CDR1 is MDHEN and CDR2 SYDVKM. The CDR3 is CASSFQWGSYNSPLHF. CDR3 sequence (DNA): TGTGCCAGCAGTTTTCAGTGGGGCTCCTATAATTCACCCCTCCACTTT.

In its sample, this clonotype was seen a few times. The gene calls are TRBV28 and TRBJ2-5; the D gene is possibly TRBD1 (6 bases). This CDR3 spans 15 amino acids. CDR1 and CDR2 (germline): MDHEN, SYDVKM. The V end was cut by 4 bases, the J end by 3 bases, with 15 bases between. CDR3 protein: CASSSFSDREETQYF. The CDR3 coding sequence is TGTGCCAGCAGTTCCTTTTCGGACAGAGAAGAGACCCAGTACTTC.

In this sample, this clonotype turned up many times. This chain's CDR3 is CASQSPYEQYF. The CDR3 coding sequence is TGTGCCAGCCAATCCCCCTACGAGCAGTACTTC. The chain has TRBV27 and TRBJ2-7; D remains unclear. CDR1 and CDR2 (germline): MNHEY, SMNVEV (reference sequence). V lost 8 bases, J lost 2 bases, and 7 bases lay in between. The length of the CDR3 is 11 residues.

The chain couples TRBV11-2 to TRBJ2-2, with 13 bases lining up with TRBD2. The germline V gene has CDR1 SGHAT and CDR2 FQNNGV. The CDR3 length is 16 residues. V lost 4 bases and J lost 7; bases outside the gene matches: 6. Here the CDR3 reads CASSWTSGSIGGELFF. CDR3 bases: TGTGCCAGCAGCTGGACTAGCGGGAGTATTGGCGGGGAGCTGTTTTTT.